These T cell receptor beta chains were read from a single sample in a study of beta chain features in type 1 diabetes. Profiling relied on immunoSEQ multiplex PCR, and the TCRdb table lists in-frame clones only, not all of them. Here the sample spans some 370,000 clones, about 10% being singletons. The material sequenced was central memory CD4+ T cells from blood. These receptors were obtained from a man aged 25 to 40 with type 1 diabetes. The CDR3 runs from the conserved cysteine through the conserved F or W. Fields, in order: V gene, D gene, clone size, J gene, CDR3 protein, CDR3 DNA. The D gene is left open where the match is weak. The size field is filled for only some rows; it gives once, few, many or a size class.

>TRBV6-5|TRBD2|few|TRBJ2-3
CASSYTRLAGGGTQYF
TGTGCCAGCAGTTACACCAGACTAGCCGGGGGGGGTACGCAGTATTTT
>TRBV5-1|NA|few|TRBJ1-5
CASSLDQTSNQPQHF
TGCGCCAGCAGCTTGGATCAGACTAGCAATCAGCCCCAGCATTTT
>TRBV5-1|NA|NA|TRBJ2-2
CASSLATETGELFF
TGCGCCAGCAGCTTGGCGACCGAGACCGGGGAGCTGTTTTTT
>TRBV6-5|TRBD2|NA|TRBJ2-2
CASSSGLAGTGELFF
TGTGCCAGCAGTAGCGGACTAGCGGGGACCGGGGAGCTGTTTTTT
>TRBV29-1|TRBD1|many|TRBJ1-2
CSVARDRGGGSGYTF
TGCAGCGTTGCTCGGGACAGGGGAGGAGGAAGTGGCTACACCTTC
>TRBV27|TRBD1|NA|TRBJ1-6
CASSFQGASPLHF
TGTGCCAGCAGTTTCCAGGGGGCTTCACCCCTCCACTTT
>TRBV25-1|TRBD2|NA|TRBJ2-1
CASSDALAAYNEQFF
TGTGCCAGCAGTGACGCCCTAGCGGCCTACAATGAGCAGTTCTTC
>TRBV18|NA|few|TRBJ2-3
CASSPPEGDTQYF
TGTGCCAGCTCACCACCAGAGGGCGATACGCAGTATTTT
>TRBV7-3|NA|few|TRBJ2-3
CASSFRDTDTQYF
TGTGCCAGCAGCTTTAGGGATACAGATACGCAGTATTTT
>TRBV10-3|NA|NA|TRBJ2-7
CAISEGPSGRNSYEQYF
TGTGCCATCAGTGAGGGGCCCTCCGGACGGAATTCCTACGAGCAGTACTTC
>TRBV18|NA|NA|TRBJ2-7
CASSPLRNSYEQYF
TGTGCCAGCTCACCACTCCGGAACTCCTACGAGCAGTACTTC
>TRBV5-5|TRBD1|many|TRBJ2-2
CASSWGDRGDTGELFF
TGTGCCAGCAGCTGGGGAGACAGGGGAGATACCGGGGAGCTGTTTTTT
>TRBV18|TRBD2|NA|TRBJ2-7
CASSPTSGRSEQYF
TGTGCCAGCTCACCAACTAGCGGGAGATCCGAGCAGTACTTC
>TRBV7-9|TRBD1|few|TRBJ1-1
CASSLAGGKLKEAFF
TGTGCCAGCAGCTTGGCAGGGGGCAAATTAAAGGAAGCTTTCTTT
>TRBV7-2|NA|few|TRBJ1-4
CASSPGMVETNEKLFF
TGTGCCAGCAGCCCAGGGATGGTCGAAACTAATGAAAAACTGTTTTTT
>TRBV6-5|NA|few|TRBJ2-1
CASRPRPEGRHEQFF
TGTGCCAGCAGACCTCGTCCGGAGGGCCGGCATGAGCAGTTCTTC
>TRBV7-2|TRBD1|NA|TRBJ1-5
CASSLGTGRYGNQPQHF
TGTGCCAGCAGCTTAGGGACAGGGCGATATGGAAATCAGCCCCAGCATTTT
>TRBV28|TRBD2|many|TRBJ2-1
CASSLVLAGETPYNEQFF
TGTGCCAGCAGTTTAGTACTAGCGGGAGAAACCCCCTACAATGAGCAGTTCTTC
>TRBV4-2|TRBD1|many|TRBJ2-6
CASSPRGSGANVLTF
TGTGCCAGCAGCCCCAGGGGGTCTGGGGCCAACGTCCTGACTTTC
>TRBV19|NA|few|TRBJ1-5
CASTLVRGSRDQPQHF
TGTGCCAGTACCCTTGTTCGGGGGTCCAGGGATCAGCCCCAGCATTTT
>TRBV5-1|NA|NA|TRBJ2-5
CASSLLQEKETQYF
TGCGCCAGCAGCTTGTTACAGGAGAAAGAGACCCAGTACTTC
>TRBV5-4|NA|NA|TRBJ2-3
CASRQFDTDTQYF
TGTGCCAGCAGACAATTCGACACAGATACGCAGTATTTT
>TRBV28|NA|NA|TRBJ2-1
CASTLSLSYNEQFF
TGTGCCAGCACCCTAAGCCTCTCCTACAATGAGCAGTTCTTC
>TRBV5-6|NA|NA|TRBJ2-7
CASSLAYEQYF
TGTGCCAGCAGCCTAGCCTACGAGCAGTACTTC
>TRBV5-1|NA|NA|TRBJ2-2
CASSLGGAGELFF
TGCGCCAGCAGCCTGGGCGGGGCCGGGGAGCTGTTTTTT
>TRBV29-1|NA|NA|TRBJ2-7
CSVRASPQSYEQYF
TGCAGCGTTAGAGCTAGCCCACAATCCTACGAGCAGTACTTC
>TRBV7-2|NA|few|TRBJ2-1
CASSLSGSSYNEQFF
TGTGCCAGCAGTTTGAGCGGAAGCTCCTACAATGAGCAGTTCTTC
>TRBV11-2|NA|few|TRBJ2-1
CASSLALPISGDEQFF
TGTGCCAGCAGCTTAGCTCTCCCGATATCGGGGGATGAGCAGTTCTTC
>TRBV9|NA|NA|TRBJ2-7
CASSVDRTGLGQYF
TGTGCCAGCAGCGTTGACAGGACCGGTCTCGGGCAGTACTTC
>TRBV28|NA|few|TRBJ2-5
CASSLTSLRETQYF
TGTGCCAGCAGTTTAACCTCCCTGAGGGAGACCCAGTACTTC
>TRBV7-9|TRBD1|few|TRBJ2-7
CASSLGDRGGYEQYF
TGTGCCAGCAGCTTAGGGGACAGGGGAGGCTACGAGCAGTACTTC
>TRBV5-1|NA|NA|TRBJ2-5
CASSLGRGPQETQYF
TGCGCCAGCAGCTTGGGTCGGGGACCCCAAGAGACCCAGTACTTC
>TRBV5-1|TRBD2|few|TRBJ2-2
CASSISGTNTGELFF
TGCGCCAGCAGCATAAGCGGGACCAACACCGGGGAGCTGTTTTTT
>TRBV18|NA|many|TRBJ2-7
CASSLSGSSYEQYF
TGTGCCAGCTCACTGTCTGGGAGCTCCTACGAGCAGTACTTC
>TRBV28|NA|NA|TRBJ1-1
CASTPAGGNTEAFF
TGTGCCAGCACTCCAGCGGGGGGGAACACTGAAGCTTTCTTT
>TRBV19|NA|NA|TRBJ2-2
CASSGYSRNTGELFF
TGTGCCAGTAGTGGTTACAGCCGGAACACCGGGGAGCTGTTTTTT
>TRBV4-1|TRBD1|NA|TRBJ2-4
CASSRVWDRGSGNIQYF
TGCGCCAGCAGCCGCGTATGGGACAGGGGAAGTGGAAACATTCAGTACTTC
>TRBV4-1|NA|NA|TRBJ2-7
CASSLTQGGRGVTPREQYF
TGCGCCAGCAGCCTTACCCAGGGGGGCAGGGGCGTGACCCCTCGCGAGCAGTACTTC
>TRBV5-6|NA|NA|TRBJ1-2
CASRETGTHNYGYTF
TGTGCCAGCAGAGAAACCGGGACACATAACTATGGCTACACCTTC
>TRBV6-6|NA|NA|TRBJ1-2
CASSYPGGNYGYTF
TGTGCCAGCAGTTACCCGGGGGGTAACTATGGCTACACCTTC
>TRBV10-2|NA|NA|TRBJ1-2
CASRLGQRSPLTF
TGCGCCAGCAGACTCGGACAGAGATCCCCTCTCACCTTC
>TRBV10-3|NA|many|TRBJ2-7
CAISESLAHSYEQYF
TGTGCCATCAGTGAGTCCCTAGCGCACTCCTACGAGCAGTACTTC
>TRBV7-2|NA|many|TRBJ2-6
CASRAPGANVLTF
TGTGCCAGCAGGGCGCCTGGGGCCAACGTCCTGACTTTC
>TRBV6-1|NA|NA|TRBJ2-4
CASSESRGNIQYF
TGTGCCAGCAGTGAGTCCCGGGGAAACATTCAGTACTTC
>TRBV7-9|NA|NA|TRBJ2-3
CASSLAETRNTDTQYF
TGTGCCAGCAGCTTGGCTGAGACCCGAAACACAGATACGCAGTATTTT
>TRBV7-9|NA|many|TRBJ2-1
CASSLATMDEQFF
TGTGCCAGCAGCTTAGCTACCATGGATGAGCAGTTCTTC
>TRBV19|TRBD1|NA|TRBJ2-6
CASSILGTAVSGANVLTF
TGTGCCAGTAGTATATTAGGGACAGCAGTCTCTGGGGCCAACGTCCTGACTTTC
>TRBV7-8|NA|NA|TRBJ2-7
CASSWGLAEQYF
TGTGCCAGCAGCTGGGGACTCGCTGAGCAGTACTTC